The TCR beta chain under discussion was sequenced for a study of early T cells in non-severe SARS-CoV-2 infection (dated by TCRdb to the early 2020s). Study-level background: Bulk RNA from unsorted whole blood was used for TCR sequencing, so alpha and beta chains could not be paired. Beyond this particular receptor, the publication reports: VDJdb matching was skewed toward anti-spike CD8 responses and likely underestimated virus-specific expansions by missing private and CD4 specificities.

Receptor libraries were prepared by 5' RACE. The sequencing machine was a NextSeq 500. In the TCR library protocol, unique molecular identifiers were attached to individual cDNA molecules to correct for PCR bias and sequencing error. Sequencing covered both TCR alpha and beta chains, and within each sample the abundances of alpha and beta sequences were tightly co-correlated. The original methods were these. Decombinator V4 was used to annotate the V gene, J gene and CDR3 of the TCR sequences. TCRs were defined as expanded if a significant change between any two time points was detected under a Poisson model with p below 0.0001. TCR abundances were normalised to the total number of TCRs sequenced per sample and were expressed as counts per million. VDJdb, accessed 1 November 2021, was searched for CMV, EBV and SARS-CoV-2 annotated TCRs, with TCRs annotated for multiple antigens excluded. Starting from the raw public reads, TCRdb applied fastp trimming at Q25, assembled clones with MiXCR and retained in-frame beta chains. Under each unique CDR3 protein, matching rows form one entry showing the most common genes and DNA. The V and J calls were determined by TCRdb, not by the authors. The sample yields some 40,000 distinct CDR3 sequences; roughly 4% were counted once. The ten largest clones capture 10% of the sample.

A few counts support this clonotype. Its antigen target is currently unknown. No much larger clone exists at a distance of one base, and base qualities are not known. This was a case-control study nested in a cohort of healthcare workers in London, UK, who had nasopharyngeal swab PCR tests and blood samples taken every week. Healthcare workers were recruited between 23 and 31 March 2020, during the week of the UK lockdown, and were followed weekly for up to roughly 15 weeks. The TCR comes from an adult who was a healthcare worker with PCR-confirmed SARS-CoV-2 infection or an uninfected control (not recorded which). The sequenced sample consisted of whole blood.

The DNA is as follows: TGTGCCAGCAGTGGATTCGGCAGCAATGAGCAGTTCTTC. This encodes CASSGFGSNEQFF. The sequence is built from TRBV2 and TRBJ2-1; the D gene is not confidently resolved. The CDR3 runs 13 amino acids, cysteine and phenylalanine included. Just CDR3 DNA is preserved here, 39 bases in frame from base 1. The germline V gene specifies SNHLY as CDR1 and FYNNEI as CDR2. V is clipped by 4 bases and J by 6 bases, and the sequence between their germline boundaries is 10 bases long. Reference TRBV2 and TRBJ2-1 proteins supply the regions before and after the CDR3; the full variable domain is: EPEVTQTPSHQVTQMGQEVILRCVPISNHLYFYWYRQILGQKVEFLVSFYNNEISEKSEIFDDQFSVERPDGSNFTLKIRSTKLEDSAMYFCASSGFGSNEQFFGPGTRLTVL.